This T cell receptor beta chain is drawn from a study of quantifying T cell responses using KT2 cells. Study-level information: RNA was reverse transcribed with TCR alpha and beta constant-region primers. The T4 ligation step was estimated to exceed 8.5% efficiency under optimum conditions. The second PCR was a qPCR stopped at a predetermined fluorescence threshold.

The sample is PBMC spiked with counted cells of clone KT2. The sample holds a few counts of this clonotype. The V gene's germline CDR1 is KGHSH and CDR2 LQKENI. This CDR3 region has 13 residues. The V end was cut by 2 bases, the J end by 0 bases, with 2 bases between. An oligo carrying a UMI was ligated to the cDNA 3' end. First-round PCR used 3 to 4 cycles and beta primers RC1.1 and RC1.2 covering TRBC1 and TRBC2. TCRdb re-called the UMI-ligation and nested PCR reads with MiXCR, one entry per CDR3 protein. The repertoire holds about 33,000 distinct CDR3 sequences, with 9% to 12% as singletons. This chain joins TRBV18 and TRBJ2-1; no firm D call. This receptor was taken from a human donor. The specimen sequenced was PBMCs spiked with cells of the T cell clone KT2. The CDR3 coding sequence is TGTGCCAGCTCACCAAGCTCCTACAATGAGCAGTTCTTC. It codes for CASSPSSYNEQFF.